The clone carrying this T cell receptor beta chain was seen a single time. What it binds is not known. This CDR3 spans 14 amino acids. The record originates from a study of cytomegalovirus exposure and HLA in healthy donors. General study points: Cytomegalovirus status was reportedly diagnosed by the classifier with high sensitivity and specificity.

The PCR used 60 Vbeta and 13 Jbeta primers. The protocol was immunoSEQ multiplex PCR, while the TCRdb copy is restricted to in-frame clones and leaves out a portion. The table has 170,000 or so clones, roughly 80% seen once. The receptor's source is a man in his forties in good health and CMV-seronegative. Sequencing was carried out using PBMCs. The chain has TRBV21-1 and TRBJ2-2; the DNA was not used to check the table's D call, TRBD1. TRBV21-1 is designated a pseudogene. CDR3 region: CASSDRGLTGELFF. The CDR3 region has the DNA TGTGCCAGCAGCGACAGGGGGCTAACCGGGGAGCTGTTTTTT.